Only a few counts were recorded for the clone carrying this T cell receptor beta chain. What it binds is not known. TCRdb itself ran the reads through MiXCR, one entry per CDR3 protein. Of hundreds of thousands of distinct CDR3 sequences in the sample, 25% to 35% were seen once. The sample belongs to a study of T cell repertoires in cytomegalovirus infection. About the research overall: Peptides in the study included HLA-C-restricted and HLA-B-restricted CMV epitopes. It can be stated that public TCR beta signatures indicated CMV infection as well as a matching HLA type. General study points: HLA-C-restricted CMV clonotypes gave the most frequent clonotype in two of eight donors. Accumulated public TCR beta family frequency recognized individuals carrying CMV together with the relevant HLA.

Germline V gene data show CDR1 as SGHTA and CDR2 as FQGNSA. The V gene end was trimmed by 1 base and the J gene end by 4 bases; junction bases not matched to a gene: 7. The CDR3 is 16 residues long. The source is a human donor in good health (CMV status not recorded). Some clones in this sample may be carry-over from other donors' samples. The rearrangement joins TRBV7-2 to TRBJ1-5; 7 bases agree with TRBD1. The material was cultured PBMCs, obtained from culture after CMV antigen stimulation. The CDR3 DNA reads TGTGCCAGCAGCTTAGGGCCACAGGGGCCTAATCAGCCCCAGCATTTT. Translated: CASSLGPQGPNQPQHF.